This TCR beta chain emerged from a study of CD8+ T cells in alopecia areata. Sequencing relied on a cDNA template that was reverse transcribed from extracted RNA. Assay: immunoSEQ multiplex PCR; the TCRdb copy retains only in-frame clones and omits some. The sample includes fewer than 110,000 clones, 45% to 60% seen only once; the top ten take roughly 8.8%. Cell sorting was applied to PBMCs, and CD4+ and CD8+ T cells were collected. The CDR3 is 14 residues long. Trimming left V 3 bases short and J 3 bases short, with 14 bases between. Germline assignment: CDR1 GTSNPN and CDR2 SVGIG (reference sequence). For this clone: The antigen is unknown.

Broader study findings: Patients shared TCRs less clearly than mice did, possibly for HLA-related reasons. Relative to normal scalp, lesional scalp, especially alopecia totalis/universalis, showed higher clonality.

The sample consisted of CD4+ T cells sorted from blood. V is TRBV30 and J is TRBJ1-1; D uncertain. This clonotype was sampled from a human donor in good health. The DNA for the CDR3 is TGTGCCTGGAGCTTGAGGGATAGGTACACTGAAGCTTTCTTT. It encodes CAWSLRDRYTEAFF.